Listed below are T cell receptor beta chains from one sample, sequenced in a study of CD8 T cells in ankylosing spondylitis. TCRdb passed the 5' RACE reads through MiXCR, listing each CDR3 protein once. The sample records 250,000 to 350,000 distinct CDR3 sequences, 20% being singletons. The sequencing sample was made of blood, either unsorted or a sorted T cell fraction (not recorded which). The receptor source for this set is a male donor with ankylosing spondylitis or in good health (not recorded which). The CDR3 runs from the conserved cysteine through the conserved F or W. The D gene is left open where the match is weak. A clone size is listed for some rows: how often the clone was seen (once, few, many), or a class if it is expanded.

J: TRBJ2-1
V: TRBV5-1
D: TRBD2
size: few
DNA: TGCGCCAGTCATACCGGGACTAGCGGTTCTAGGAGGGTCAATGAGCAGTTCTTC
CDR3: CASHTGTSGSRRVNEQFF

J: TRBJ2-3
V: TRBV20-1
D: -
size: -
DNA: TGCAGTGCTAGAGATTTCCTAGCAGATACGCAGTATTTT
CDR3: CSARDFLADTQYF

J: TRBJ1-2
V: TRBV20-1
D: -
size: -
DNA: TGCAGTGCTAGAGCCGAAGGTAACTATGGCTACACCTTC
CDR3: CSARAEGNYGYTF

J: TRBJ1-5
V: TRBV28
D: TRBD1
size: few
DNA: TGTGCCGAAGGACAGGGGGCTGTATCTCAGCCCCAGCATTTT
CDR3: CAEGQGAVSQPQHF

J: TRBJ1-5
V: TRBV6-1
D: TRBD1
size: few
DNA: TGTGCCAGCAGACCCGGGACAGAGATCTTTCAGCCCCAGCATTTT
CDR3: CASRPGTEIFQPQHF

J: TRBJ2-2
V: TRBV14
D: -
size: -
DNA: TGTGCCAGCAGCCAAAGGGCGGAGCTGTTTTTT
CDR3: CASSQRAELFF

J: TRBJ2-1
V: TRBV29-1
D: -
size: -
DNA: TGCAGCGTTGAGGGGGTCTCCTACTACAATGAGCAGTTCTTC
CDR3: CSVEGVSYYNEQFF

J: TRBJ2-1
V: TRBV5-5
D: -
size: few
DNA: TGTGCCAGCAGCTTGGAGGTACAGGGTTACAATGAGCAGTTCTTC
CDR3: CASSLEVQGYNEQFF

J: TRBJ1-2
V: TRBV15
D: TRBD1
size: many
DNA: TGTGCCACCAGCACCCCGGACAGGGGGCTAGAGCGAGGCTACACCTTC
CDR3: CATSTPDRGLERGYTF

J: TRBJ2-6
V: TRBV5-1
D: -
size: few
DNA: TGCGCCAGCCGCCCGGGCCCTGGGGCCAACGTCCTGACTTTC
CDR3: CASRPGPGANVLTF

J: TRBJ2-2
V: TRBV21-1
D: -
size: -
DNA: TGTGCCAGCAGCAAAAGGGTGGGTTTGACGGCCCCACTGAACACCGGGGAGCTGTTTTTT
CDR3: CASSKRVGLTAPLNTGELFF

J: TRBJ2-1
V: TRBV7-6
D: -
size: once
DNA: TGTGCCAGCAGCGCCCTCGACGAGCAGTTCTTC
CDR3: CASSALDEQFF

J: TRBJ2-2
V: TRBV20-1
D: TRBD2
size: -
DNA: TGCAGTGCTGGGATAGCGGGAGCAACCGGGGAGCTGTTTTTT
CDR3: CSAGIAGATGELFF

J: TRBJ2-6
V: TRBV12-3/TRBV12-4
D: -
size: -
DNA: TGTGCCAGCAGTTCTAGGGAGTCTGGGGCCAACGTCCTGACTTTC
CDR3: CASSSRESGANVLTF

J: TRBJ2-5
V: TRBV6-1
D: TRBD2
size: -
DNA: TGTGCCAGCAGTGAACAGAGAGGGGAGGGAGAGACCCAGTACTTC
CDR3: CASSEQRGEGETQYF

J: TRBJ2-3
V: TRBV5-1
D: TRBD2
size: -
DNA: TGCGCCAGCAGCCTGATAGCGGGAGCTGGAAATACGCAGTATTTT
CDR3: CASSLIAGAGNTQYF

J: TRBJ1-1
V: TRBV12-3/TRBV12-4
D: TRBD1
size: few
DNA: TGTGCCAGCAGTTCATCATACGAACAGGGGGGGAACACTGAAGCTTTCTTT
CDR3: CASSSSYEQGGNTEAFF

J: TRBJ2-2
V: TRBV2
D: TRBD2
size: -
DNA: TGTGCCAGCGCGCAGACTAGCCGGAGCACCGGGGAGCTGTTTTTT
CDR3: CASAQTSRSTGELFF

J: TRBJ1-1
V: TRBV7-3
D: -
size: -
DNA: TGTGCCAGCAGGTCTTCCAGGAACACTGAAGCTTTCTTT
CDR3: CASRSSRNTEAFF

J: TRBJ2-3
V: TRBV6-5
D: -
size: few
DNA: TGTGCCAGCAGTTACCGGGCCCGGTCGACAGATACGCAGTATTTT
CDR3: CASSYRARSTDTQYF

J: TRBJ2-3
V: TRBV28
D: -
size: few
DNA: TGTGCCAGCAGTCCCAAAGGAGGATTGAGCACAGATACGCAGTATTTT
CDR3: CASSPKGGLSTDTQYF

J: TRBJ2-5
V: TRBV5-5
D: -
size: few
DNA: TGTGCCAGCAGCTTGGCCGTAGGTTCCCAAGAGACCCAGTACTTC
CDR3: CASSLAVGSQETQYF

J: TRBJ1-5
V: TRBV3-1
D: -
size: -
DNA: TGTGCCAGCAGCCACAGGTTAAGCAATCAGCCCCAGCATTTT
CDR3: CASSHRLSNQPQHF

J: TRBJ1-1
V: TRBV30
D: TRBD1
size: few
DNA: TGTGCCGGGGACAGGGATCACACTGAAGCTTTCTTT
CDR3: CAGDRDHTEAFF

J: TRBJ1-3
V: TRBV4-2
D: -
size: few
DNA: TGTGCCAGCAGCCAAGACAGGGTGGCTGGAAACACCATATATTTT
CDR3: CASSQDRVAGNTIYF

J: TRBJ2-3
V: TRBV12-3/TRBV12-4
D: TRBD2
size: few
DNA: TGTGCCAGCAGCCGGACTAGCGGTACTAGCACAGATACGCAGTATTTT
CDR3: CASSRTSGTSTDTQYF

J: TRBJ2-1
V: TRBV24-1
D: -
size: -
DNA: TGTGCCACCAGTGATTTCCCCATTAGCTCCTACAATGAGCAGTTCTTC
CDR3: CATSDFPISSYNEQFF

J: TRBJ2-3
V: TRBV5-1
D: TRBD2
size: -
DNA: TGCGCCAGCAGCTTGAACGGGGGGAGCACAGATACGCAGTATTTT
CDR3: CASSLNGGSTDTQYF

J: TRBJ1-1
V: TRBV5-1
D: -
size: few
DNA: TGCGCCACCATGGACAGCTTGAACACTGAAGCTTTCTTT
CDR3: CATMDSLNTEAFF

J: TRBJ2-3
V: TRBV10-3
D: -
size: many
DNA: TGTGCCATCAGGGACCAGGACGCAGATACGCAGTATTTT
CDR3: CAIRDQDADTQYF

J: TRBJ2-2
V: TRBV30
D: -
size: -
DNA: TGTGCCTGGAAATCTGGCCCCGGGGAGCTGTTTTTT
CDR3: CAWKSGPGELFF

J: TRBJ2-5
V: TRBV6-1
D: TRBD2
size: many
DNA: TGTGCCAGCGGGGAGGGCTGGTCAGCAGGGGAGACCCAGTACTTC
CDR3: CASGEGWSAGETQYF

J: TRBJ2-5
V: TRBV11-2
D: -
size: -
DNA: TGTGCCAGCAGCTTAGGGCCGGGACTCAGGGAGACCCAGTACTTC
CDR3: CASSLGPGLRETQYF

J: TRBJ2-5
V: TRBV6-5
D: TRBD1
size: -
DNA: TGTGCCAGCAGTTCCGGACAGGGACACCAAGAGACCCAGTACTTC
CDR3: CASSSGQGHQETQYF

J: TRBJ2-2
V: TRBV2
D: -
size: -
DNA: TGTGCCAGCAGTGAGGGTCGGGGCGGCAGCACCGGGGAGCTGTTTTTT
CDR3: CASSEGRGGSTGELFF

J: TRBJ2-1
V: TRBV11-2
D: -
size: -
DNA: TGTGCCAGCAGCTTAATCGTGAATGAGCAGTTCTTC
CDR3: CASSLIVNEQFF

J: TRBJ2-5
V: TRBV12-3/TRBV12-4
D: TRBD2
size: few
DNA: TGTGCCAGCAGCTTCGCATTTAGCGGGACCCTCCAGGAGACCCAGTACTTC
CDR3: CASSFAFSGTLQETQYF

J: TRBJ2-1
V: TRBV28
D: TRBD2
size: -
DNA: TGTGCCAGCAGTTTAATAGGGCTAGCGGGGACCAATGAGCAGTTCTTC
CDR3: CASSLIGLAGTNEQFF

J: TRBJ1-2
V: TRBV4-2
D: TRBD1
size: few
DNA: TGTGCCAGCAGCCAGGACAGGGCCGTCTATGGCTACACCTTC
CDR3: CASSQDRAVYGYTF

J: TRBJ1-6
V: TRBV5-1
D: TRBD1
size: few
DNA: TGCGCCAGCAGCTTGGTCGGGGACAGAACTTATAATTCACCCCTCCACTTT
CDR3: CASSLVGDRTYNSPLHF

J: TRBJ2-3
V: TRBV9
D: -
size: -
DNA: TGTGCCAGCAGCGTAGATGAGGTAGCAGGGACGCAGTATTTT
CDR3: CASSVDEVAGTQYF

J: TRBJ2-2
V: TRBV6-5
D: -
size: few
DNA: TGTGCCAGCAGGAGGGTCCCCGGGGAGCTGTTTTTT
CDR3: CASRRVPGELFF

J: TRBJ1-1
V: TRBV9
D: TRBD1
size: -
DNA: TGTGCCAGCAGCGTAGCCCCGACAGGGCTTTTGAACACTGAAGCTTTCTTT
CDR3: CASSVAPTGLLNTEAFF

J: TRBJ2-1
V: TRBV20-1
D: TRBD2
size: many
DNA: TGCAGTGCTAGAGCCCACCCGACTAGCGGGGGCCGTTACAATGAGCAGTTCTTC
CDR3: CSARAHPTSGGRYNEQFF

J: TRBJ2-3
V: TRBV4-2
D: TRBD2
size: -
DNA: TGTGCCAGCAGCCAAGTAGCGGGAGGCGACACAGATACGCAGTATTTT
CDR3: CASSQVAGGDTDTQYF

J: TRBJ1-6
V: TRBV7-9
D: -
size: -
DNA: TGTGCCAGCAGCTTACAGGGAGAGTCACCCCTCCACTTT
CDR3: CASSLQGESPLHF

J: TRBJ2-1
V: TRBV5-1
D: TRBD2
size: few
DNA: TGCGCCAGCAGCTTGGCGGCTAGCGGGTTCTCCTACAATGAGCAGTTCTTC
CDR3: CASSLAASGFSYNEQFF

J: TRBJ1-2
V: TRBV29-1
D: TRBD1
size: once
DNA: TGCAGCGTTGGGACAGGGGCTGACTATGGCTACACCTTC
CDR3: CSVGTGADYGYTF

J: TRBJ1-3
V: TRBV30
D: TRBD1
size: -
DNA: TGTGCCTGGATCCGGGACAGGCACTCTGGAAACACCATATATTTT
CDR3: CAWIRDRHSGNTIYF

J: TRBJ2-2
V: TRBV5-6
D: TRBD2
size: few
DNA: TGTGCCAGCAGCGGAAGATTAGCGGGAGCGAACGGGGAGCTGTTTTTT
CDR3: CASSGRLAGANGELFF